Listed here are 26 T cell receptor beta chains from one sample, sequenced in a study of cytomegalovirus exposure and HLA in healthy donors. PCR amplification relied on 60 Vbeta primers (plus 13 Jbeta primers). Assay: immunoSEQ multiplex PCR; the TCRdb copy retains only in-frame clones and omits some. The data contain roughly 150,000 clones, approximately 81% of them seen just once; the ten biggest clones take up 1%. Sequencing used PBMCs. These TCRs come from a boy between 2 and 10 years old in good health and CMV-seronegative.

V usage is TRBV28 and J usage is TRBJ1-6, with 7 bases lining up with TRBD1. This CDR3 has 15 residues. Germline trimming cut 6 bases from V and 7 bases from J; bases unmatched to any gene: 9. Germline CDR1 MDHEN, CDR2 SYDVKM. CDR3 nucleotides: TGTGCCAGCAGCCATCGACAGGGTGGGAATTCACCCCTCCACTTT. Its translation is CASSHRQGGNSPLHF.

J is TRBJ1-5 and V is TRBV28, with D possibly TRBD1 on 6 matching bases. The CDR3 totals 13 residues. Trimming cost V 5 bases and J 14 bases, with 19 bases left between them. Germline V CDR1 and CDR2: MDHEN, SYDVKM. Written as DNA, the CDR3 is TGTGCCAGCAGTGAAGGAGGGAGGGGGTCGGAGCATTTT. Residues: CASSEGGRGSEHF.

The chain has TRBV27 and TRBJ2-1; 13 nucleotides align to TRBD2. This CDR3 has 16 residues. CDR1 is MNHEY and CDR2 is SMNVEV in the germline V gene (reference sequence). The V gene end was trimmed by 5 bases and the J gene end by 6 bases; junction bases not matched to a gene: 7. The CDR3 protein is CASSLMTSGRPNEQFF. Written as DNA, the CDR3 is TGTGCCAGCAGTCTCATGACTAGCGGGAGGCCCAATGAGCAGTTCTTC.

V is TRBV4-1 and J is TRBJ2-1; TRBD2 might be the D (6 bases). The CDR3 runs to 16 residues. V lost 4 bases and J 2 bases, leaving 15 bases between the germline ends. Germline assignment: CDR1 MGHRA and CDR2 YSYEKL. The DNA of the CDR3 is TGCGCCAGCAGCCCGAGATCGGCGGGGACCTACAATGAGCAGTTCTTC. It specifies CASSPRSAGTYNEQFF.

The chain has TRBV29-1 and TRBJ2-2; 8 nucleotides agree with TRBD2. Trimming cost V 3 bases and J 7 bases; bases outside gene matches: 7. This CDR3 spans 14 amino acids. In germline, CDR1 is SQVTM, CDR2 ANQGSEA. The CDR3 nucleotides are TGCAGCGTTGAGGCGGGAGGAGGCGGCGGGGAGCTGTTTTTT. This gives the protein CSVEAGGGGGELFF.

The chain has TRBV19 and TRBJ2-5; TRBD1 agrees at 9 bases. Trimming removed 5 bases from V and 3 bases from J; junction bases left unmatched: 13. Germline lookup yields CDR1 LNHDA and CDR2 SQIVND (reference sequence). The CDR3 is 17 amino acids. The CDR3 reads CASSALMGQGRKETQYF. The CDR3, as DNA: TGTGCCAGTAGTGCCCTTATGGGACAGGGTAGAAAAGAGACCCAGTACTTC.

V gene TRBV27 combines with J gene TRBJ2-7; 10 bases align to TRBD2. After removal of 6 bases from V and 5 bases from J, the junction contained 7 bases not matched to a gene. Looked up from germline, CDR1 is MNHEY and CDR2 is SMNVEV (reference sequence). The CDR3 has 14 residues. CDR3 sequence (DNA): TGTGCCAGCAGGCTAGCGGGAGAGAGGAACGAGCAGTACTTC. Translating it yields CASRLAGERNEQYF.

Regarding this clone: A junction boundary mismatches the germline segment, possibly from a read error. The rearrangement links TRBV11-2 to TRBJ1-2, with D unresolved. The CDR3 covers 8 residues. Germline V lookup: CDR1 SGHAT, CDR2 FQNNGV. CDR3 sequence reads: CASPRGIF. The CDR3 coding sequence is TGTGCCAGCCCCCGCGGAATCTTC.

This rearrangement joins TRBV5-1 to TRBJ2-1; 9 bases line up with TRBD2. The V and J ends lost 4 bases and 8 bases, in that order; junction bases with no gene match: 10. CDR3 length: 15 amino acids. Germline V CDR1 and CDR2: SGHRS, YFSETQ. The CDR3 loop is CASSGGSGRFDEQFF. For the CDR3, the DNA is TGCGCCAGCAGCGGGGGCAGCGGGAGGTTCGATGAGCAGTTCTTC. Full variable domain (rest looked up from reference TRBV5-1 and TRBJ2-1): KAGVTQTPRYLIKTRGQQVTLSCSPISGHRSVSWYQQTPGQGLQFLFEYFSETQRNKGNFPGRFSGRQFSNSRSEMNVSTLELGDSALYLCASSGGSGRFDEQFFGPGTRLTVL.

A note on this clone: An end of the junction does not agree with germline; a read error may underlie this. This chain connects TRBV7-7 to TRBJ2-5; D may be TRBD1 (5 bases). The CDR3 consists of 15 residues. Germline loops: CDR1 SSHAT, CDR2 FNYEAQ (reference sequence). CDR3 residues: CASSLVGATSETQYF. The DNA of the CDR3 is TGTGCTAGCAGCTTAGTTGGGGCAACCTCGGAGACCCAGTACTTC.

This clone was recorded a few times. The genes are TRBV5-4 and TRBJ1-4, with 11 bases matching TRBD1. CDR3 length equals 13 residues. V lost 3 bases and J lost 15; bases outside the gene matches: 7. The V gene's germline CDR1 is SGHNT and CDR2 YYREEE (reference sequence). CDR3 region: CASSSGQGGEVFF. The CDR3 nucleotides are TGTGCCAGCAGCTCGGGACAGGGGGGCGAAGTGTTTTTT.

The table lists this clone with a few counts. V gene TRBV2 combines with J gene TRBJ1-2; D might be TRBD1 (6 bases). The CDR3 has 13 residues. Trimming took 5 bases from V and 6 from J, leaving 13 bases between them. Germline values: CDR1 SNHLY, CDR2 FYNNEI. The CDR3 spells CASSPQGNDGYTF. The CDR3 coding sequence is TGTGCCAGCAGTCCACAGGGAAACGATGGCTACACCTTC.

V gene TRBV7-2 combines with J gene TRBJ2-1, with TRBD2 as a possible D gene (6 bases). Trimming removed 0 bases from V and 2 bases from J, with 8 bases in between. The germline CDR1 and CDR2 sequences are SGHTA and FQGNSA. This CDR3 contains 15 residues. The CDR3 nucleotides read TGTGCCAGCAGCTTAGCCGGGAGTACCTACAATGAGCAGTTCTTC. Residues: CASSLAGSTYNEQFF.

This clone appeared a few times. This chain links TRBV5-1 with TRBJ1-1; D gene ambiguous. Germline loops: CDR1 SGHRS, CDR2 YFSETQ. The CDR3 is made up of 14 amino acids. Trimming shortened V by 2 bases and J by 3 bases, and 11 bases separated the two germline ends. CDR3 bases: TGCGCCAGCAGCTTTTCCGGGGAGGACACTGAAGCTTTCTTT. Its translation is CASSFSGEDTEAFF.

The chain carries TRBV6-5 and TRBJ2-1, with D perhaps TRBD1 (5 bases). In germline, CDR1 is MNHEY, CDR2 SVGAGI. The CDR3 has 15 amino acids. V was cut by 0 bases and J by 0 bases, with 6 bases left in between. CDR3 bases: TGTGCCAGCAGTTACTCCGACAGCTCCTACAATGAGCAGTTCTTC. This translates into CASSYSDSSYNEQFF.

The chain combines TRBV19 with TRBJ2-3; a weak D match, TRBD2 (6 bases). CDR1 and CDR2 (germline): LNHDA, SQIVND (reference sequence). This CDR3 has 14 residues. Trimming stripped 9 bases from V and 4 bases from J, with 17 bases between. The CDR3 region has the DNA TGTGCCAGCCGAGAGACGGGGGTCTCAGATACGCAGTATTTT. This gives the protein CASRETGVSDTQYF.

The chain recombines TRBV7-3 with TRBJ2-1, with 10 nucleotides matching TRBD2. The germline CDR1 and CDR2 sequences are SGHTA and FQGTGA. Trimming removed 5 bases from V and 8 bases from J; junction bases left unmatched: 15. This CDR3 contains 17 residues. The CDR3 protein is CASSPEALAGVRHEQFF. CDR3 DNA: TGTGCCAGCAGCCCAGAGGCGCTAGCGGGAGTGAGGCATGAGCAGTTCTTC.

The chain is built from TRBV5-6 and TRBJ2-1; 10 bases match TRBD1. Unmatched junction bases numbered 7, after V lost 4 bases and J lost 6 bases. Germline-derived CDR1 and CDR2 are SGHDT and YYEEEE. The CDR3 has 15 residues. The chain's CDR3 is CASSTGTGDFNEQFF. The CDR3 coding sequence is TGTGCCAGCAGCACCGGGACAGGGGACTTCAATGAGCAGTTCTTC.

The CDR3 reads CASSWWATDTQYF. DNA of the CDR3: TGTGCCAGCAGTTGGTGGGCGACAGATACGCAGTATTTT. The chain couples TRBV6-6 to TRBJ2-3; unclear D gene. This CDR3 has 13 residues. From germline, CDR1 is MNHNY and CDR2 SVGAGI (reference sequence). Trimming shortened V by 4 bases and J by 3 bases, and 8 bases separated the two germline ends.

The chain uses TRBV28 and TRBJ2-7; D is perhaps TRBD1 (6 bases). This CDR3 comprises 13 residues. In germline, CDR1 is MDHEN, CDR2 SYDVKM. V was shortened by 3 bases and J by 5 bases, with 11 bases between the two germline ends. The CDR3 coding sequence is TGTGCCAGCAGTTTCCAGGGGAGCGACGAGCAGTACGTC. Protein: CASSFQGSDEQYV.

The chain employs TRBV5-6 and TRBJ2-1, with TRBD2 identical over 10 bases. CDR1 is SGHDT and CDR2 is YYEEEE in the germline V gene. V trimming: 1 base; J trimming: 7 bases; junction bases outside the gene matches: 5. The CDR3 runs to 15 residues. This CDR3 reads CASSLRASGRNEQFF. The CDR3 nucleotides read TGTGCCAGCAGCTTGCGGGCTAGCGGGAGAAATGAGCAGTTCTTC. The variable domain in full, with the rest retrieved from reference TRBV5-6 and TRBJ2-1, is DAGVTQSPTHLIKTRGQQVTLRCSPKSGHDTVSWYQQALGQGPQFIFQYYEEEERQRGNFPDRFSGHQFPNYSSELNVNALLLGDSALYLCASSLRASGRNEQFFGPGTRLTVL.

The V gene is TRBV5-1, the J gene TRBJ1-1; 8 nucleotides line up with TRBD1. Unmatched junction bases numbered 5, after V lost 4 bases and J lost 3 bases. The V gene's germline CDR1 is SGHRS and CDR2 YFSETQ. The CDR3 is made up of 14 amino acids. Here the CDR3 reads CASSILTGDTEAFF. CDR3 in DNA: TGCGCCAGCAGCATACTGACAGGGGACACTGAAGCTTTCTTT.

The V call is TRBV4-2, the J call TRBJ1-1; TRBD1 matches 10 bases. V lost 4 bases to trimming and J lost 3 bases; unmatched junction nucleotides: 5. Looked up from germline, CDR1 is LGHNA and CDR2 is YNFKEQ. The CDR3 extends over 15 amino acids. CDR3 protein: CASSPTGGGYTEAFF. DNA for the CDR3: TGTGCCAGCAGCCCGACAGGGGGCGGTTACACTGAAGCTTTCTTT.

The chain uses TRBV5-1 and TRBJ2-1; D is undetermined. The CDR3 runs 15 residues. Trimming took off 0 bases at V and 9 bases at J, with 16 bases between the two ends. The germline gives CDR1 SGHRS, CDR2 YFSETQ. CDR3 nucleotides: TGCGCCAGCAGCTTGGACTACCGTAGGCATCGTGAGCAGTTCTTC. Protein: CASSLDYRRHREQFF.

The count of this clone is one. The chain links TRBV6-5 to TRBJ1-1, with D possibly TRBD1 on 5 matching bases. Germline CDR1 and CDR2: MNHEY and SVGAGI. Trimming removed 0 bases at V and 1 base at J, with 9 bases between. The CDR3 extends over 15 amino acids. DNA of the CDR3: TGTGCCAGCAGTTACTCAGGACACTGGAACACTGAAGCTTTCTTT. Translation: CASSYSGHWNTEAFF.

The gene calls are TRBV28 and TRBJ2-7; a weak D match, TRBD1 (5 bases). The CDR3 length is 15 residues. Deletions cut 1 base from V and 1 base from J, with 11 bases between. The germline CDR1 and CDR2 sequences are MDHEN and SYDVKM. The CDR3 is CASSLSNRRSYEQYF. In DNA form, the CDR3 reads TGTGCCAGCAGTTTATCTAACAGGCGTTCCTACGAGCAGTACTTC.